This TCR beta chain is from a study of patients and donors after allogeneic stem cell transplantation. This clonotype was found a few times. MiXCR, applied by TCRdb to the RT-PCR reads, yields one record per CDR3 protein. The sample holds about 400,000 distinct CDR3 sequences; roughly 17% are singletons and the top ten take 6.5% to 7.5%. This CDR3 has 13 amino acids. V lost 8 bases and J 0 bases, leaving 8 bases between the germline ends. Germline-derived CDR1 and CDR2 are MNHNS and SASEGT. The specimen sequenced was blood, either unsorted or a sorted T cell fraction (not recorded which). This clonotype was obtained from a human donor who was either an allogeneic HSCT recipient or a stem cell or donor lymphocyte infusion donor (not recorded which). It is not recorded whose cells these are; they may come from a transplant donor. This chain joins TRBV6-1 and TRBJ1-3; no clear D. The CDR3 is CASSMLSGNTIYF. The CDR3 DNA sequence: TGTGCCAGCTCCATGCTCTCTGGAAACACCATATATTTT.